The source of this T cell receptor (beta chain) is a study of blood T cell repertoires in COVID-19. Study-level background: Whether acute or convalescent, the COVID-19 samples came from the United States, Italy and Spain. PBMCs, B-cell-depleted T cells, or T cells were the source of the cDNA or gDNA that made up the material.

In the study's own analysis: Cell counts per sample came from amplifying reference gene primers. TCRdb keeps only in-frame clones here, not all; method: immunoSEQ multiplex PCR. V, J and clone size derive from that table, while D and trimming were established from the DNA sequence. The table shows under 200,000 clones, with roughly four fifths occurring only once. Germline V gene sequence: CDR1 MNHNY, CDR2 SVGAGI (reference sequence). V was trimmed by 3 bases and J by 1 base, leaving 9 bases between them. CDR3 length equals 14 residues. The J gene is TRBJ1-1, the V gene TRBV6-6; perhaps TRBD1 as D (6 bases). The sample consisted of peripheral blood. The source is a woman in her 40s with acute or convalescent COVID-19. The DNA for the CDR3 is TGTGCCAGCAGTTATATCAGGGGGAACACTGAAGCTTTCTTT. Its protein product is CASSYIRGNTEAFF.